The 32 T cell receptor beta chains below come from one sample, sequenced in a study of molecular identifiers for immune sequencing clone quantification. TCRdb called the PCR reads again in MiXCR, with one record for every CDR3 protein. This table holds under 600,000 distinct CDR3 sequences, 20% to 25% found once. Sequencing was performed on naive CD8+ T cells from blood, with Jurkat cell RNA spiked in. As to subset: FACS-sorted CD8+CD4-CCR7+CD45RA+ naive T cells. The origin of the receptors is a human donor in good health. Some libraries in this study had Jurkat cell RNA spiked in.

This clonotype has a single count. V gene TRBV4-1 combines with J gene TRBJ1-4; D remains unclear. The germline gives CDR1 MGHRA, CDR2 YSYEKL. The CDR3 consists of 14 residues. V was shortened by 1 base and J by 2 bases, with 5 bases between the two germline ends. In nucleotides, the CDR3 is TGCGCCAGCAGCCAAGCCGGGACTAATGAAAAACTGTTTTTT. Its translation: CASSQAGTNEKLFF.

This clonotype was observed a handful of times. V usage is TRBV6-2 or TRBV6-3 and J usage is TRBJ1-1; TRBD1 matches at 7 bases. The CDR3 consists of 16 residues. Germline lookup yields CDR1 MNHEY and CDR2 SVGEGT. The ends lost 7 bases at V and 4 bases at J; junction bases unmatched: 15. The CDR3 nucleotides read TGTGCCAGCATCCTAGGGGGCGCGGATTTACGCACTGAAGCTTTCTTT. Residues: CASILGGADLRTEAFF.

Concerning this clonotype: This clone may be a read error of a much larger clone one base away. The chain is built from TRBV29-1 and TRBJ2-3; no reliable D call. The CDR3 has 14 residues. Germline CDR1 and CDR2: SQVTM and ANQGSEA. CDR3 bases: TGCAGCGTTGAAAAATCCATAGACCCAGATACGCGGTATTTT. This gives the protein CSVEKSIDPDTRYF.

This chain links TRBV11-2 with TRBJ2-1; D possibly corresponds to TRBD2 (6 bases). This CDR3 is 15 amino acids long. Germline V gene data show CDR1 as SGHAT and CDR2 as FQNNGV. The V end lost 0 bases, the J end lost 2 bases, and 8 bases lay between the germline ends. The DNA for the CDR3 is TGTGCCAGCAGCTTAGACTGGGAGGCCTACAATGAGCAGTTCTTC. This translates into CASSLDWEAYNEQFF.

The table lists this clonotype with many counts. The CDR3 is CASSITGGQVDTEAFF. In DNA form, the CDR3 reads TGTGCCAGCAGCATAACAGGGGGCCAAGTAGACACTGAAGCTTTCTTT. The genes are TRBV28 and TRBJ1-1; TRBD1 agrees at 9 bases. This CDR3 is 16 amino acids long. The germline CDR1 and CDR2 sequences are MDHEN and SYDVKM. The trim removed 6 bases at V and 3 bases at J, leaving 11 bases unmatched. Variable domain in full (rest from reference TRBV28 and TRBJ1-1): DVKVTQSSRYLVKRTGEKVFLECVQDMDHENMFWYRQDPGLGLRLIYFSYDVKMKEKGDIPEGYSVSREKKERFSLILESASTNQTSMYLCASSITGGQVDTEAFFGQGTRLTVV.

This clonotype occurred many times. This chain joins TRBV20-1 and TRBJ2-7; possibly TRBD1 for D (6 bases). Trimming pared 7 bases from V and 4 bases from J, leaving 17 bases between. From germline, CDR1 is DFQATT and CDR2 SNEGSKA (reference sequence). The CDR3 runs 13 residues. CDR3 DNA sequence: TGCAGTGTCAGGGGACCAGCTCCGTACGAGCAGTACTTC. The encoded protein is CSVRGPAPYEQYF.

The rearrangement joins TRBV20-1 to TRBJ2-3; 9 bases are shared with TRBD2. J lost 4 bases, V lost 1 base, and 15 bases had no gene match. The CDR3 consists of 18 residues. Germline V lookup: CDR1 DFQATT, CDR2 SNEGSKA (reference sequence). CDR3 in amino acids: CSARVVAGALSPADTQYF. CDR3 sequence (DNA): TGCAGTGCTAGAGTGGTAGCGGGAGCCTTATCTCCAGCAGATACGCAGTATTTT.

In this sample, this clonotype turned up many times. The rearrangement joins TRBV5-6 to TRBJ2-6; perhaps TRBD1 as D (6 bases). Trimming cost V 2 bases and J 2 bases, with 11 bases left between them. Germline CDR1 is SGHDT and CDR2 is YYEEEE. The CDR3 totals 16 residues. The CDR3 reads CASSFFAGAGANVLTF. In DNA form, the CDR3 reads TGTGCCAGCAGCTTCTTCGCAGGGGCTGGGGCCAACGTCCTGACTTTC.

To note about this clonotype: A much larger clonotype is one base distant, so this may be a read error. This chain connects TRBV7-2 to TRBJ1-1, with D possibly matching TRBD1 (5 bases). There are 15 residues in the CDR3. Germline CDR1 SGHTA, CDR2 FQGNSA. Written as DNA, the CDR3 is TGTGCCAGCGGCTTAGGAGTTGGCAGGGCCACTGAAGCTTTCTTT. It encodes CASGLGVGRATEAFF.

This clonotype came up many times. This chain joins TRBV20-1 and TRBJ2-7; 12 bases are shared with TRBD2. Germline V CDR1 and CDR2: DFQATT, SNEGSKA (reference sequence). J gave up 0 bases and V 3 bases, and 6 bases lay outside the gene matches. CDR3 length equals 16 residues. The CDR3 loop is CSASRLAGGNSYEQYF. As DNA, the CDR3 is TGCAGTGCTAGTCGGCTAGCGGGAGGGAACTCCTACGAGCAGTACTTC.

Regarding this clonotype: The germline gene is not matched at one end of the junction; a read error may be the cause. The chain links TRBV25-1 to TRBJ2-1, with D possibly being TRBD1 or TRBD2 (7 bases each). Germline assignment: CDR1 MGHDK and CDR2 SYGVNS. This CDR3 contains 16 residues. CDR3 in DNA: TGTGCCAGCAGTGGACAGGGAGGGCGCCCCTACGATGAGCAGTTCTTC. It translates to CASSGQGGRPYDEQFF.

This clonotype occurred many times. This chain connects TRBV20-1 to TRBJ2-7; D possibly corresponds to TRBD1 (5 bases). With 5 bases removed from V and 5 bases from J, the gap between germline ends came to 19 bases. The CDR3 length is 14 residues. Germline V gene lookup returns CDR1 DFQATT and CDR2 SNEGSKA (reference sequence). The CDR3 DNA reads TGCAGTGCTGTAGAGGTAGGGGCTGCGCACGAGCAGTACTTC. The encoded protein is CSAVEVGAAHEQYF.

The table lists this clonotype with many counts. The V call is TRBV29-1, the J call TRBJ2-6, with TRBD1 matching over 7 bases. J was trimmed by 2 bases and V by 7 bases; bases with no gene match: 5. CDR3 length equals 14 residues. Germline values: CDR1 SQVTM, CDR2 ANQGSEA. CDR3 nucleotide sequence: TGCAGCGCCACGACAGGGACTGGGGCCAACGTCCTGACTTTC. Amino acids: CSATTGTGANVLTF.

The table lists this clonotype with a few counts. The genes are TRBV20-1 and TRBJ2-7; 10 bases fit TRBD1. V trimming: 0 bases; J trimming: 2 bases; junction bases outside the gene matches: 10. The length of the CDR3 is 17 residues. The germline V gene encodes CDR1 DFQATT and CDR2 SNEGSKA (reference sequence). This CDR3 reads CSARDTLRQGATYEQYF. The CDR3 DNA is TGCAGTGCTAGAGATACGCTCCGACAGGGGGCCACCTACGAGCAGTACTTC.

This clonotype was detected many times. The chain carries TRBV6-5 and TRBJ2-3; possibly TRBD2 for D (6 bases). This CDR3 has 15 residues. CDR1 and CDR2 (germline): MNHEY, SVGAGI. Deletions cut 3 bases from V and 3 bases from J, with 13 bases between. In DNA, the CDR3 is TGTGCCAGCAGTTATTCTCGGGAGTGGACAGATACGCAGTATTTT. This gives the protein CASSYSREWTDTQYF.

For this clonotype: Its ends do not fully match the called genes, so a read error is possible. V gene TRBV28 combines with J gene TRBJ1-3; D uncertain. Germline V gene lookup returns CDR1 MDHEN and CDR2 SYDVKM. The CDR3 length is 15 residues. Here the CDR3 reads CASSFWADSGNTICF. CDR3 DNA: TGTGCCAGCAGTTTTTGGGCAGACTCTGGAAACACCATATGTTTT.

The V gene is TRBV11-3, the J gene TRBJ2-2, with TRBD1 as a possible D gene (6 bases). V gave up 5 bases and J gave up 1 base, with 14 bases separating them. The length of the CDR3 is 16 residues. Germline CDR1 reads SGHNT; CDR2 reads YENEEA. The CDR3 region is CASSLRTVMNTGELFF. CDR3 DNA sequence: TGTGCCAGCAGCCTAAGGACAGTGATGAACACCGGGGAGCTGTTTTTT. Variable domain in full (rest from reference TRBV11-3 and TRBJ2-2): EAGVVQSPRYKIIEKKQPVAFWCNPISGHNTLYWYLQNLGQGPELLIRYENEEAVDDSQLPKDRFSAERLKGVDSTLKIQPAELGDSAVYLCASSLRTVMNTGELFFGEGSRLTVL.

The table lists this clonotype with many counts. The V call is TRBV30, the J call TRBJ2-3; D is perhaps TRBD1 (5 bases). In germline, CDR1 is GTSNPN, CDR2 SVGIG (reference sequence). The CDR3 is 12 residues long. Trimming cost V 3 bases and J 4 bases, with 8 bases left between them. For the CDR3, the DNA is TGTGCCTGGAGCCGACAGTCAGATACGCAGTATTTT. It specifies CAWSRQSDTQYF.

This clonotype has a handful of counts. V gene TRBV9 combines with J gene TRBJ2-2; weak D call: TRBD2 (5 bases). CDR1 is SGDLS, CDR2 YYNGEE, per germline. Trimming stripped 0 bases from V and 2 bases from J, with 11 bases between. This CDR3 is built from 16 residues. The CDR3 spells CASSVVSGVNTGELFF. The CDR3 nucleotides read TGTGCCAGCAGCGTAGTATCCGGGGTAAACACCGGGGAGCTGTTTTTT.

This clonotype occurred many times. The chain has TRBV7-2 and TRBJ2-1; D ambiguous. The CDR3 contains 14 residues. V was shortened by 4 bases and J by 5 bases, with 12 bases between the two germline ends. From germline, CDR1 is SGHTA and CDR2 FQGNSA. This chain's CDR3 is CASSSVKGHNEQFF. The CDR3 region has the DNA TGTGCCAGCAGCTCAGTTAAGGGTCACAATGAGCAGTTCTTC.

This clonotype was observed at least ten times. The chain combines TRBV15 with TRBJ1-1; perhaps TRBD1 as D (6 bases). CDR3 size: 13 residues. Germline V gene data show CDR1 as LNHNV and CDR2 as YYDKDF (reference sequence). Trimming removed 6 bases at V and 8 bases at J, with 16 bases between. This CDR3 reads CATSQGWGSEAFF. Written as DNA, the CDR3 is TGTGCCACCAGTCAGGGGTGGGGGAGCGAAGCTTTCTTT. The full variable domain, its missing parts supplied by reference TRBV15 and TRBJ1-1, is DAMVIQNPRYQVTQFGKPVTLSCSQTLNHNVMYWYQQKSSQAPKLLFHYYDKDFNNEADTPDNFQSRRPNTSFCFLDIRSPGLGDTAMYLCATSQGWGSEAFFGQGTRLTVV.

The table lists this clonotype with many counts. V is TRBV2 and J is TRBJ2-7, with D possibly matching TRBD1 (7 bases). V lost 6 bases to trimming and J lost 3 bases, with 12 bases between them. Germline V gene data show CDR1 as SNHLY and CDR2 as FYNNEI. This CDR3 has 13 amino acids. In DNA, the CDR3 is TGTGCCAGCAGCGGACAGGACTACTACGAGCAGTACTTC. Translating gives CASSGQDYYEQYF.

This clonotype occurred many times. The chain employs TRBV7-2 and TRBJ2-1; no definite D call. The CDR3 has 13 residues. Trimming shortened V by 6 bases and J by 3 bases, and 9 bases separated the two germline ends. Germline assignment: CDR1 SGHTA and CDR2 FQGNSA. The CDR3 loop reads CASSLDDYNEQFF. CDR3 sequence (DNA): TGTGCCAGCAGTTTGGACGACTACAATGAGCAGTTCTTC.

This rearrangement joins TRBV4-3 to TRBJ2-3; 8 nucleotides align to TRBD2. J lost 3 bases, V lost 0 bases, and 5 bases had no gene match. CDR3 length: 16 residues. Looked up from germline, CDR1 is LGHNA and CDR2 is YSLEER. The CDR3 protein is CASSQDRTSPTDTQYF. CDR3 DNA sequence: TGCGCCAGCAGCCAAGACCGGACTAGCCCTACAGATACGCAGTATTTT.

The sample holds many counts of this clonotype. The chain couples TRBV7-9 to TRBJ2-3, with 15 bases fitting TRBD2. Unmatched junction bases numbered 10, after V lost 4 bases and J lost 2 bases. The CDR3 has 19 amino acids. Germline CDR1 and CDR2: SEHNR and FQNEAQ (reference sequence). This chain's CDR3 is CASSSRTSGGASYTDTQYF. The CDR3 coding sequence is TGTGCCAGCAGCTCCAGGACTAGCGGGGGGGCATCATACACAGATACGCAGTATTTT.

The CDR3 DNA is TGTGCCAGCAGTGAAGAGGGCCTTTGGGGTGAGCAGTTCTTC. Protein sequence: CASSEEGLWGEQFF. The chain has TRBV6-1 and TRBJ2-1, with D unresolved. CDR3 length: 14 amino acids. The V gene's germline CDR1 is MNHNS and CDR2 SASEGT. The V gene lost 1 base and the J gene lost 9 bases, with 13 bases spanning the gap.

There are many counts of this clonotype. This chain connects TRBV2 to TRBJ2-3; unclear D gene. The CDR3 length is 11 residues. The V gene lost 10 bases and the J gene lost 7 bases, with 12 bases spanning the gap. Germline-derived CDR1 and CDR2 are SNHLY and FYNNEI. CDR3 sequence (DNA): TGTGCCAATAGGATGGGGAATACGCAGTATTTT. This codes for CANRMGNTQYF. The whole variable domain, filled in from reference TRBV2 and TRBJ2-3, reads EPEVTQTPSHQVTQMGQEVILRCVPISNHLYFYWYRQILGQKVEFLVSFYNNEISEKSEIFDDQFSVERPDGSNFTLKIRSTKLEDSAMYFCANRMGNTQYFGPGTRLTVL.

The chain uses TRBV19 and TRBJ2-3; D remains unclear. Trimming stripped 2 bases from V and 6 bases from J, with 18 bases between. The length of the CDR3 is 16 residues. Germline V gives CDR1 LNHDA, CDR2 SQIVND (reference sequence). The DNA for the CDR3 is TGTGCCAGTAGTATATCGGGCGCCTCGTGGCTGGATACGCAGTATTTT. This translates into CASSISGASWLDTQYF.

This clonotype was recorded at least ten times. The V call is TRBV7-9, the J call TRBJ2-5, with TRBD2 identical over 9 bases. The CDR3 totals 13 residues. Per germline, CDR1 SEHNR and CDR2 FQNEAQ (reference sequence). With V trimmed by 5 bases and J by 3 bases, 1 base remained unmatched. The chain's CDR3 is CASSRGGEETQYF. CDR3 DNA sequence: TGTGCCAGCAGCCGCGGGGGGGAAGAGACCCAGTACTTC.

As regards this clonotype: One end of the junction fails to match germline, which may point to a read error. The CDR3 region is CASSLVRSLEAFF. The DNA of the CDR3 is TGTGCCAGCAGCTTGGTTAGGAGCCTTGAAGCTTTCTTT. The V gene is TRBV5-3, the J gene TRBJ1-1; D remains ambiguous. TRBV5-3 is placed among ORFs of uncertain function. The CDR3 covers 13 residues.

This clonotype was observed once. This sequence joins TRBV3-1 and TRBJ2-3; D not certain. The CDR3 length is 17 residues. Germline values: CDR1 LGHDT, CDR2 YNNKEL (reference sequence). With 0 bases removed from V and 0 bases from J, the gap between germline ends came to 13 bases. CDR3 sequence: CASSQDVVYSSTDTQYF. The CDR3 DNA is TGTGCCAGCAGCCAAGATGTTGTGTACAGTAGCACAGATACGCAGTATTTT.

The chain combines TRBV24-1 with TRBJ2-5; D gene unclear. The V and J ends lost 4 bases and 5 bases respectively, with 10 bases between them. Germline-derived CDR1 and CDR2 are KGHDR and SFDVKD. This CDR3 is built from 13 residues. In DNA, the CDR3 is TGTGCCACCAGTGACAATAGTCGGGAGACCCAGTACTTC. It is translated as CATSDNSRETQYF.